This T cell receptor (beta chain) came from a study of T cells in localized non-small cell lung cancer. General study results and limits: Median around 62 top-100 tumor clones were shared with paired adjacent lung. Measurement of T cell clonality placed uninvolved adjacent lung highest, above the level in tumor.

The V end was cut by 5 bases, the J end by 6 bases, with 13 bases between. Germline CDR1 and CDR2: GTSNPN and SVGIG (reference sequence). The CDR3 sequence is 12 residues long. Sequenced by immunoSEQ multiplex PCR; TCRdb stores in-frame clones only, minus some. This table holds 1,000 or so clones, around a fifth found once. This clone was counted a few times. The antigen is unknown. Atypia-free lung next to the tumor was sampled at least 2 cm from its margin. This clonotype was sampled from a woman between 35 and 70 years old with stage II lung adenocarcinoma. V usage is TRBV30 and J usage is TRBJ1-2; weak D call: TRBD1 (5 bases). This material consisted of normal lung tissue next to the tumor, taken before any cancer treatment. This CDR3 is CAWDQGFNGYTF. CDR3 bases: TGTGCCTGGGACCAGGGATTCAATGGCTACACCTTC.